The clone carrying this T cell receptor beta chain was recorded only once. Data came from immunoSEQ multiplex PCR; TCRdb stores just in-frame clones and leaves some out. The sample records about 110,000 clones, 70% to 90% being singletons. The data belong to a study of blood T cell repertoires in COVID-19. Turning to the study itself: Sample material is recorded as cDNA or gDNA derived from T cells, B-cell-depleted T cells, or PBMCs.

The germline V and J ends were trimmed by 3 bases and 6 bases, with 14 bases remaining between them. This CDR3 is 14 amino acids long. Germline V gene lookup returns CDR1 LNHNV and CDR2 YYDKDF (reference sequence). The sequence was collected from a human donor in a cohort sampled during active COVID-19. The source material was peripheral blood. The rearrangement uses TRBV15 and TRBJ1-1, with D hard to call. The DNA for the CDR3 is TGTGCCACCAGCAGTAAACTATCACATTCTGAAGCTTTCTTT. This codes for CATSSKLSHSEAFF.